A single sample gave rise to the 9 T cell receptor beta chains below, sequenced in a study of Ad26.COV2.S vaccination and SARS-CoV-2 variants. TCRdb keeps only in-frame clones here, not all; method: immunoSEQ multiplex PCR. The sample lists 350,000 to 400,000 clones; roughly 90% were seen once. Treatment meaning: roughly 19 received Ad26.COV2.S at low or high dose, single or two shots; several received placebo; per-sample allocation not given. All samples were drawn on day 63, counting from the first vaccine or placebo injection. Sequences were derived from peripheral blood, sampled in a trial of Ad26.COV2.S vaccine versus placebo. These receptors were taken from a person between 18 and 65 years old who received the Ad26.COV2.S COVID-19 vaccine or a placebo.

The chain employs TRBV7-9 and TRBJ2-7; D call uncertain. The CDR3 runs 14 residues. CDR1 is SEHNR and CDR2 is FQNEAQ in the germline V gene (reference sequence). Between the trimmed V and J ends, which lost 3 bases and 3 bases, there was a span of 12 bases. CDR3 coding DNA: TGTGCCAGCAGCTTTTCACCCTCTGGCTACGAGCAGTACTTC. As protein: CASSFSPSGYEQYF. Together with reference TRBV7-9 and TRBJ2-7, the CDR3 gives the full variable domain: DTGVSQNPRHKITKRGQNVTFRCDPISEHNRLYWYRQTLGQGPEFLTYFQNEAQLEKSRLLSDRFSAERPKGSFSTLEIQRTEQGDSAMYLCASSFSPSGYEQYFGPGTRLTVT.

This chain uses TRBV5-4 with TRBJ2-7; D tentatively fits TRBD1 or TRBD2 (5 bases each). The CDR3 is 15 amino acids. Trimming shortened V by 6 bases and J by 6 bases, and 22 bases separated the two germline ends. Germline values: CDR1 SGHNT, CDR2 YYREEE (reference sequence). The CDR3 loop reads CASTPGRDQRFEQYF. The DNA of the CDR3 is TGTGCCAGCACCCCGGGCAGGGACCAGCGGTTCGAGCAGTACTTC.

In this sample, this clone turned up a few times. The CDR3 coding sequence is TGTGCCAGTAGTAGTCTGGACATCTTCAGGGGTCAGCCCCAGCATTTT. Protein: CASSSLDIFRGQPQHF. This chain links TRBV19 with TRBJ1-5; a possible D gene is TRBD1 (6 bases). V was clipped by 4 bases and J by 6 bases, with 19 bases between them. This CDR3 contains 16 residues. The germline gives CDR1 LNHDA, CDR2 SQIVND (reference sequence).

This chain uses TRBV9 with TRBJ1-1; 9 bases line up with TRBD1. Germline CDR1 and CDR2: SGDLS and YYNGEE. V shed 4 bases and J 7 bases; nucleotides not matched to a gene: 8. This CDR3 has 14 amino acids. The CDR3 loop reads CASSLGQGMGEAFF. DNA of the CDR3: TGTGCCAGCAGCCTTGGACAGGGGATGGGTGAAGCTTTCTTT.

The CDR3 region has the DNA TGTGCCAGCAGCTTGGCTGACCAGTCGGGGGATGGCTACACCTTC. It is translated as CASSLADQSGDGYTF. The rearrangement joins TRBV5-4 to TRBJ1-2; D possibly corresponds to TRBD1 (5 bases). The CDR3 sequence is 15 residues long. Germline V gene lookup returns CDR1 SGHNT and CDR2 YYREEE (reference sequence). Trimming took 0 bases from V and 6 from J, leaving 15 bases between them.

CDR3: CAWSPPSLNLNYGYTF. Written as DNA, the CDR3 is TGTGCCTGGAGTCCACCCTCTTTAAACTTAAACTATGGCTACACCTTC. The chain links TRBV30 to TRBJ1-2; D unclear. There are 16 residues in the CDR3. Trimming pared 2 bases from V and 2 bases from J, leaving 18 bases between. The germline gives CDR1 GTSNPN, CDR2 SVGIG (reference sequence).

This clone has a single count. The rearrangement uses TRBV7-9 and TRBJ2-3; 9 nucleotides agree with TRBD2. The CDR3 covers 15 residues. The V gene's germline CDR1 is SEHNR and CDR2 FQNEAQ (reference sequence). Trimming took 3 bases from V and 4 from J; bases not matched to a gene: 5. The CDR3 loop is CASSFWREGPDTQYF. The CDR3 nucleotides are TGTGCCAGCAGCTTTTGGCGGGAGGGCCCAGATACGCAGTATTTT. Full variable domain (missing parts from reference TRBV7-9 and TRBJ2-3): DTGVSQNPRHKITKRGQNVTFRCDPISEHNRLYWYRQTLGQGPEFLTYFQNEAQLEKSRLLSDRFSAERPKGSFSTLEIQRTEQGDSAMYLCASSFWREGPDTQYFGPGTRLTVL.

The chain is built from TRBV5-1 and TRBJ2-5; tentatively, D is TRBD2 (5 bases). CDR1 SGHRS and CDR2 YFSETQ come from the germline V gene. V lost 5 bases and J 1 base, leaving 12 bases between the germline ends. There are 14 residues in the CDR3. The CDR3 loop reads CASRLGAAQETQYF. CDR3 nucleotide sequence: TGCGCCAGCAGACTAGGAGCGGCCCAAGAGACCCAGTACTTC.

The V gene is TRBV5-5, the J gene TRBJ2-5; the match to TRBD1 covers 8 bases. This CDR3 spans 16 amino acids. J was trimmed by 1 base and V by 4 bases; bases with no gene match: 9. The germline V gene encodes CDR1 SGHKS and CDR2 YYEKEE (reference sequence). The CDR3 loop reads CASSPGQGPFQETQYF. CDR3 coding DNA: TGTGCCAGCAGCCCCGGACAGGGACCCTTCCAAGAGACCCAGTACTTC.